The 3 T cell receptor beta chains presented below share a single source sample, sequenced in a study of CD8+CD57+ T cells in acquired aplastic anemia. TCR beta VDJ combinations and CDR3 sequences were profiled from genomic DNA. One entry per CDR3 protein results from TCRdb running MiXCR on the reads. The sample carries roughly 86,000 distinct CDR3 sequences, under 50% recorded once. Source material: sorted CD4+, CD8+, or CD8+CD57+ T cells (not recorded which) from PBMCs. The receptors come from a human donor in good health, serving as a control.

This clonotype was observed at least ten times. The rearrangement joins TRBV29-1 to TRBJ2-5, with a possible D match to TRBD2 (5 bases). The V gene lost 5 bases and the J gene lost 2 bases, with 9 bases spanning the gap. Germline CDR1 reads SQVTM; CDR2 reads ANQGSEA. The CDR3 consists of 12 residues. CDR3: CSVRGQQETQYF. As DNA, the CDR3 is TGCAGCGTTCGAGGGCAGCAAGAGACCCAGTACTTC.

This clonotype was observed a few times. V is TRBV7-8 and J is TRBJ2-3; perhaps TRBD2 as D (5 bases). Trimming took 0 bases from V and 5 from J, leaving 6 bases between them. Per the germline V gene, CDR1 is SGHVS and CDR2 is FQNEAQ. CDR3 length: 13 amino acids. In DNA form, the CDR3 reads TGTGCCAGCAGCTTAGCGAGGGTAGATACGCAGTATTTT. Its protein product is CASSLARVDTQYF. The variable domain in full, completed from reference TRBV7-8 and TRBJ2-3, reads GAGVSQSPRYKVAKRGQDVALRCDPISGHVSLFWYQQALGQGPEFLTYFQNEAQLDKSGLPSDRFFAERPEGSVSTLKIQRTQQEDSAVYLCASSLARVDTQYFGPGTRLTVL.

This sequence joins TRBV20-1 and TRBJ2-7; tentatively, D is TRBD2 (6 bases). The CDR3 is 14 amino acids. V lost 6 bases, J lost 4 bases, and 19 bases lay in between. CDR1 is DFQATT and CDR2 is SNEGSKA in the germline V gene (reference sequence). The CDR3 loop reads CSAARGTSLYEQYV. In DNA, the CDR3 is TGCAGTGCAGCACGCGGGACTTCCCTATACGAGCAGTACGTC.